Each of the 2 T cell receptor beta chains below was sequenced from the same sample in a study of shared T cell receptors in the human thymus. Only in-frame clones appear in the TCRdb table, and some are missing; sequencing was by immunoSEQ multiplex PCR. This repertoire shows more than 300,000 clones, 95% found once; its top ten account for roughly 0.02%. The sequenced sample was thymocytes. The receptors come from a human donor.

The chain employs TRBV9 and TRBJ2-5; TRBD2 matches 8 bases. There are 13 residues in the CDR3. After removal of 3 bases from V and 3 bases from J, the junction contained 1 base not matched to a gene. Germline assignment: CDR1 SGDLS and CDR2 YYNGEE. The CDR3 here is CASSARGEETQYF. For the CDR3, the DNA is TGTGCCAGCAGCGCGCGGGGGGAAGAGACCCAGTACTTC.

The chain joins TRBV9 to TRBJ2-5; 7 nucleotides match TRBD1. Trimming removed 3 bases from V and 11 bases from J; junction bases left unmatched: 13. Germline V CDR1 and CDR2: SGDLS, YYNGEE. The CDR3 spans 14 residues. This chain's CDR3 is CASSGDSSPREQYF. As DNA, the CDR3 is TGTGCCAGCAGCGGGGACAGTTCCCCAAGGGAGCAGTACTTC. Full variable domain (outside the CDR3, taken from reference TRBV9 and TRBJ2-5): DSGVTQTPKHLITATGQRVTLRCSPRSGDLSVYWYQQSLDQGLQFLIQYYNGEERAKGNILERFSAQQFPDLHSELNLSSLELGDSALYFCASSGDSSPREQYFGPGTRLLVL.